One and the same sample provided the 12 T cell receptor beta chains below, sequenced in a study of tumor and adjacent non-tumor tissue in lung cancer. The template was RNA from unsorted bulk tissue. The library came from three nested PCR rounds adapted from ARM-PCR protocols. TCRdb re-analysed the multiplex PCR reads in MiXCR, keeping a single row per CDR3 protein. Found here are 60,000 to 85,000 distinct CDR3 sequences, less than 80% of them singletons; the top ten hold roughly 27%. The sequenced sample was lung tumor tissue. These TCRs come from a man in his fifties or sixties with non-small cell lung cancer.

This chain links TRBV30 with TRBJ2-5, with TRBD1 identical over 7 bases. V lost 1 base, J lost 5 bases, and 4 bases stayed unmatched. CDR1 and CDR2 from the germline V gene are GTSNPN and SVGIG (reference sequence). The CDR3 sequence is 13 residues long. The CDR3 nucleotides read TGTGCCTGGAGTGCGACAGGGTCGGAGACCCAGTACTTC. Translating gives CAWSATGSETQYF.

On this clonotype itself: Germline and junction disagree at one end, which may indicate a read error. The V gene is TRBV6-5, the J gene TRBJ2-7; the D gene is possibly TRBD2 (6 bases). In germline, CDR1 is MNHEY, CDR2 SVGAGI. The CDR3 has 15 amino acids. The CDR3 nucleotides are TGTATCAGCAGTTACTCGAGGCGGGAAACGGCCGAGCAGCACTTC. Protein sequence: CISSYSRRETAEQHF.

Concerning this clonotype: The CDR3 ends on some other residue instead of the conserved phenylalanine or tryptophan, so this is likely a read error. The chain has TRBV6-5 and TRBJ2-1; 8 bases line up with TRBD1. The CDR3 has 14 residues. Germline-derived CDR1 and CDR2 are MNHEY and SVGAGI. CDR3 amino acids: CTSSSGQGPNEQFL. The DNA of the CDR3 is TGTACCAGCAGCTCCGGACAGGGCCCCAATGAGCAGTTCCTC.

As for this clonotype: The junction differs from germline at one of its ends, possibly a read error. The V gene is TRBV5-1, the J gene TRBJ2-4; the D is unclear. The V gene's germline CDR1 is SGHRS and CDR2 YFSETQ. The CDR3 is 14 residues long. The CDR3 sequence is CASSLGYGENIQNF. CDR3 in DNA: TGCGCCAGCAGCTTGGGGTATGGGGAAAACATTCAGAACTTC.

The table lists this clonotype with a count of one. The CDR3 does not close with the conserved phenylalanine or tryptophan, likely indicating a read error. Written as DNA, the CDR3 is TGTGCCAGCAGTTATGGCCCAACAAGGGAGAACACTGAAGCTTTCTTA. Translating gives CASSYGPTRENTEAFL. V and J are TRBV6-6 and TRBJ1-1; D ambiguous. CDR1 and CDR2 from the germline V gene are MNHNY and SVGAGI (reference sequence). The CDR3 runs to 16 residues. Deletions cut 3 bases from V and 1 base from J, with 15 bases between.

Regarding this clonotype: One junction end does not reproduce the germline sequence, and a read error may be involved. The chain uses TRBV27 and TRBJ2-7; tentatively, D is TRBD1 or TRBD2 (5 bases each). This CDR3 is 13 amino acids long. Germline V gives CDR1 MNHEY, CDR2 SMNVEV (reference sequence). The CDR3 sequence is CASRRDLIYEQNF. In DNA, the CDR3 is TGTGCCAGCAGACGGGACCTAATCTACGAGCAGAACTTC.

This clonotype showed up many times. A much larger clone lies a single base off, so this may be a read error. CDR3 sequence: CSARVEGVQKQFF. CDR3 in DNA: TGCAGTGCTAGAGTAGAGGGGGTGCAGAAGCAGTTCTTC. The chain is built from TRBV20-1 and TRBJ2-1; perhaps TRBD1 as D (6 bases). In germline, CDR1 is DFQATT, CDR2 SNEGSKA (reference sequence). Trimming took off 1 base at V and 11 bases at J, with 15 bases between the two ends. CDR3 length: 13 amino acids.

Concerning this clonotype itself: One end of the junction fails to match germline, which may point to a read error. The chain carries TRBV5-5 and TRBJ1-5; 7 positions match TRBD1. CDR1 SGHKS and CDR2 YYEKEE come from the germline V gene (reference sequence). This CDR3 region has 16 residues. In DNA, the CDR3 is TGTGCCAGCAGCTTGGTCGGGGGGGACAGCAATCGGACCCAACATTTT. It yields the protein CASSLVGGDSNRTQHF.

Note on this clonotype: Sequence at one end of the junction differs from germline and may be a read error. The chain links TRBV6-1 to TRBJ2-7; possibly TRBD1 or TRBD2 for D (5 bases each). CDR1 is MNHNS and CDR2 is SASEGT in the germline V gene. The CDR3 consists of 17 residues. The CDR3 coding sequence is TGTGCCAGCAGTGGCCGTTCGCATGATGGATTCCGGGACGGGCAGTATTTC. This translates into CASSGRSHDGFRDGQYF.

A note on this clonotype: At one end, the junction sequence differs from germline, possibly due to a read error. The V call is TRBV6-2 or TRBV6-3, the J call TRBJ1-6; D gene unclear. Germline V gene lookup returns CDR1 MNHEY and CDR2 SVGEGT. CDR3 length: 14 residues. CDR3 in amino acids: CASWSDIRNSPLHF. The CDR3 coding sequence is TGTGCCAGCTGGTCGGATATAAGGAATTCACCACTCCACTTT.

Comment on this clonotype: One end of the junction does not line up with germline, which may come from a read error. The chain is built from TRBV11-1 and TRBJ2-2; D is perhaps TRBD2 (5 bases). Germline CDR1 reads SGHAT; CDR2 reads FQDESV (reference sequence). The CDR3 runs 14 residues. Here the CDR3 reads CAGSYTSGTGELFF. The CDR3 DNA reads TGTGCCGGCAGCTATACTAGTGGCACTGGGGAGTTGTTTTTT.

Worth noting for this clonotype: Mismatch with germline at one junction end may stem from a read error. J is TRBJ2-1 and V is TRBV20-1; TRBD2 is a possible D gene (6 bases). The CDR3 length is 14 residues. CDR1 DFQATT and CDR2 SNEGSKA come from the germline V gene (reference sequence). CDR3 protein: CSARGQRTNYEQFF. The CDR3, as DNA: TGTAGTGCTAGAGGTCAACGGACTAACTATGAGCAGTTCTTC.